The source of this T cell receptor (beta chain) is a study of T-cell reconstitution after alpha-beta-depleted transplantation in children. Molecular barcoding with unique molecular identifiers was used for the TCRbeta library. TCRdb processed the PCR reads anew with MiXCR; each CDR3 protein has one entry. The table includes approximately 400,000 distinct CDR3 sequences, 9.5% to 13% detected once. Germline loops: CDR1 SGHRS, CDR2 YFSETQ. This CDR3 has 15 amino acids. Losses at the gene ends were 0 bases for V and 5 bases for J; bases not matched to a gene: 5. This chain uses TRBV5-1 with TRBJ2-3, with 8 nucleotides matching TRBD1. This TCR came from a human donor who donated a stem cell graft to a child with acute myeloid leukemia. The material sequenced was PBMCs from the stem cell graft donor, taken from the stem cell graft. Here the CDR3 reads CASSLESGGLDTQYF. The CDR3 DNA reads TGCGCCAGCAGCTTGGAATCAGGGGGCTTAGATACGCAGTATTTT. The full variable domain, with the rest looked up from reference TRBV5-1 and TRBJ2-3, is KAGVTQTPRYLIKTRGQQVTLSCSPISGHRSVSWYQQTPGQGLQFLFEYFSETQRNKGNFPGRFSGRQFSNSRSEMNVSTLELGDSALYLCASSLESGGLDTQYFGPGTRLTVL.